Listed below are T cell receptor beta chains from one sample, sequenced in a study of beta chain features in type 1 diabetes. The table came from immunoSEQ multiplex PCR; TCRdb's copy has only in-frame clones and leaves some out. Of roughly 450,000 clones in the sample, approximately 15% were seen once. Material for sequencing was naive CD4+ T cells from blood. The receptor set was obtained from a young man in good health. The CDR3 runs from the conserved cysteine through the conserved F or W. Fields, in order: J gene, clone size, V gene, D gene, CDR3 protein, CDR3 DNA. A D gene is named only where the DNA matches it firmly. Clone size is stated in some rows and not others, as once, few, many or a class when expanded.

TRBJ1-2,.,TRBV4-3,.,CASSQVLGGAYGYTF,TGCGCCAGCAGCCAAGTGCTAGGCGGAGCCTATGGCTACACCTTC
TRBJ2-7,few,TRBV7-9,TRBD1,CASTYTGGRNEQYF,TGTGCCAGCACTTATACAGGGGGCCGAAACGAGCAGTACTTC
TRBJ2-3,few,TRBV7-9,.,CASSLVVGSKDTQYF,TGTGCCAGCAGCTTAGTTGTGGGCAGCAAAGATACGCAGTATTTT
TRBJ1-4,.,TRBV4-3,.,CASSHLEAGEKLFF,TGCGCCAGCAGCCACCTCGAGGCGGGGGAAAAACTGTTTTTT
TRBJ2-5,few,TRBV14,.,CASSQVEETQYF,TGTGCCAGCAGCCAAGTTGAGGAGACCCAGTACTTC
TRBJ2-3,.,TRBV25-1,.,CASTPGLSTDTQYF,TGTGCCAGCACCCCAGGGCTCTCCACAGATACGCAGTATTTT
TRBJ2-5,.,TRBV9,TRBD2,CASSVAGGPGETQYF,TGTGCCAGCAGCGTAGCGGGAGGGCCTGGAGAGACCCAGTACTTC
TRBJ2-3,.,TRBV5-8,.,CASSFPGTDTQYF,TGTGCCAGCAGCTTCCCCGGGACAGATACGCAGTATTTT
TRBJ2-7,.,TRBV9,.,CASSVESGWSYEQYF,TGTGCCAGCAGCGTAGAGTCGGGGTGGTCCTACGAGCAGTACTTC
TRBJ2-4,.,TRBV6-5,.,CASSYSGTAYVQYF,TGTGCCAGCAGTTACAGCGGGACAGCCTATGTTCAGTACTTC
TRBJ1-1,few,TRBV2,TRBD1,CASRPGTVNTEAFF,TGTGCCAGCAGACCTGGGACAGTTAACACTGAAGCTTTCTTT
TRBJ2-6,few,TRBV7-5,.,CARSSHQNRVNVLTF,TGTGCCAGAAGCTCTCACCAGAACAGGGTGAACGTCCTGACTTTC
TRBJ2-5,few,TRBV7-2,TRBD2,CASSLVRRLAGVSVTQYF,TGTGCCAGCAGCTTAGTGAGGAGACTAGCGGGAGTATCGGTGACCCAGTACTTC
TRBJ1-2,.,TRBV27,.,CASSDRRVGYGYTF,TGTGCCAGCAGTGACAGGCGGGTGGGCTATGGCTACACCTTC
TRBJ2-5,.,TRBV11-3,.,CASSFPKWVGKETQYF,TGTGCCAGCAGCTTCCCGAAGTGGGTAGGAAAAGAGACCCAGTACTTC
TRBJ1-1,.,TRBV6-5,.,CACKTVNTEAFF,TGTGCCTGCAAGACTGTGAACACTGAAGCTTTCTTT
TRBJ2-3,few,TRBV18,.,CASSPGGARKGTQYF,TGTGCCAGCTCACCAGGGGGCGCACGGAAAGGTACGCAGTATTTT
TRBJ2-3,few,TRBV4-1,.,CASSQIEDTQYF,TGCGCCAGCAGCCAGATCGAGGATACGCAGTATTTT
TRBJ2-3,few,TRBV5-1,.,CASSKWGSDTQYF,TGCGCCAGCAGCAAATGGGGCTCAGATACGCAGTATTTT
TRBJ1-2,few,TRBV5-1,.,CASGVGTNTNYGYTF,TGCGCCAGCGGCGTCGGGACAAATACTAACTATGGCTACACCTTC
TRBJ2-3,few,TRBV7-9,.,CASSLSGGTDTQYF,TGTGCCAGCAGCTTAAGTGGCGGCACAGATACGCAGTATTTT
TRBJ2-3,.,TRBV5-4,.,CASSLARRNTDTQYF,TGTGCCAGCAGCTTGGCCAGAAGAAACACAGATACGCAGTATTTT
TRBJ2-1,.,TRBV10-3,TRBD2,CAIRPSGRADNEQFF,TGTGCCATCAGACCCAGCGGGAGGGCCGACAATGAGCAGTTCTTC
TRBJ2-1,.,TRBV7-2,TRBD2,CASSKGGAGGYNEQFF,TGTGCCAGCAGCAAAGGTGGAGCGGGGGGCTACAATGAGCAGTTCTTC
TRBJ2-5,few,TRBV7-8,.,CASSLADFRGETQYF,TGTGCCAGCAGCTTAGCGGACTTTAGGGGAGAGACCCAGTACTTC
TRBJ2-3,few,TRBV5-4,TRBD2,CASSFTGGPQDTQYF,TGTGCCAGCAGCTTTACGGGAGGGCCGCAAGATACGCAGTATTTT
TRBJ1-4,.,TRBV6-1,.,CASSETATNEKLFF,TGTGCCAGCAGTGAAACAGCAACTAATGAAAAACTGTTTTTT
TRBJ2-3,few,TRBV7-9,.,CASTPVYGTDTQYF,TGTGCCAGCACCCCGGTGTATGGCACAGATACGCAGTATTTT
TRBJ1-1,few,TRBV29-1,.,CSVGAYRQNTEAFF,TGCAGCGTAGGGGCTTATCGGCAGAACACTGAAGCTTTCTTT
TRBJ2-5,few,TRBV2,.,CASHRESETQYF,TGTGCCAGCCACAGGGAATCGGAGACCCAGTACTTC
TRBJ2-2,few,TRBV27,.,CASSPRIGFDTGELFF,TGTGCCAGCAGTCCCCGTATAGGGTTTGACACCGGGGAGCTGTTTTTT
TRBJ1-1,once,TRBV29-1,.,CSAWDTRMHTEAFF,TGCAGCGCATGGGACACACGTATGCACACTGAAGCTTTCTTT
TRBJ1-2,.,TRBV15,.,CATSGSGHHYGYTF,TGTGCCACCAGCGGATCCGGACACCACTATGGCTACACCTTC
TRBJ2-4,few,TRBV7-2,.,CASRLGQQTAKNIQYF,TGTGCCAGCCGGTTGGGCCAACAAACCGCCAAAAACATTCAGTACTTC
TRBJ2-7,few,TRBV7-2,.,CASSRVGQYEQYF,TGTGCCAGCAGCCGGGTTGGTCAATACGAGCAGTACTTC
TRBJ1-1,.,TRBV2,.,CASSEAGGEAFF,TGTGCCAGCAGTGAAGCGGGGGGTGAAGCTTTCTTT
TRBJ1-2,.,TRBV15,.,CATSRDPASGYGYTF,TGTGCCACCAGCAGAGATCCGGCGTCGGGCTATGGCTACACCTTC
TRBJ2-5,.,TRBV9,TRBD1,CASSVGTGTSETQYF,TGTGCCAGCAGCGTAGGGACAGGGACTTCAGAGACCCAGTACTTC
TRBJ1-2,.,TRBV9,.,CASSVASSPNYGYTF,TGTGCCAGCAGCGTAGCTTCTTCCCCTAACTATGGCTACACCTTC
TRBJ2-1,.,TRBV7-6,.,CASSLGDLSYNEQFF,TGTGCCAGCAGCTTAGGGGACCTCTCCTACAATGAGCAGTTCTTC
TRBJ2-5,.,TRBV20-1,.,CSASKHETQYF,TGCAGTGCTAGTAAACACGAGACCCAGTACTTC
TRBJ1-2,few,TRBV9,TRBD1,CASSATGGADYGYTF,TGTGCCAGCAGCGCGACAGGGGGCGCAGACTATGGCTACACCTTC